This T cell receptor beta chain originates from a study of blood T cell repertoires in COVID-19 (dated by TCRdb to 2018 to 2021). Turning to the overall study: Samples covering the acute and convalescent phases of COVID-19 were provided by collaborators in the United States, Italy and Spain. The repertoires were released in a freely available public database meant as a resource for research on the immune response to SARS-CoV-2. A de-identified subject ID, COVID-19 status, age in years and sex were almost always included in the sample metadata. The samples were drawn from the first 160 participants of the ongoing ImmuneRACE study and from under 1,500 subjects provided by 6 global collaborators. Where available, HLA class I and class II types were obtained from metadata supplied by the sample provider rather than from assay-based typing. The prospective study material was composed of cDNA or gDNA derived from T cells, B-cell-depleted T cells, or PBMCs. Subjects who had been exposed to COVID-19, were actively infected with it, or had recovered from it provided the deeply sampled blood TCRbeta repertoires that made up the dataset. Overall study results and their limits: The amount of clinical and demographic metadata varied by source and participant and was provided uncurated.

In the case of this clone: The clone's antigen remains unknown. Base qualities are not recorded, but no much larger clone differs from it by a single base.

Each collaborating institution followed its own protocols to collect whole blood in K2EDTA tubes. Collaborator samples were shipped for TCRbeta analysis as frozen whole blood, isolated PBMCs, or DNA extracted from either sample type. The immunoSEQ Assay, a bias-controlled multiplex PCR, was used to amplify TCRbeta CDR3 regions from genomic DNA. The authors processed their data as follows. Nucleated cell counts per sample were estimated from amplification of reference gene primers within the assay. Sequence reads were collapsed and filtered to measure the absolute abundance of every unique TCRbeta CDR3 rearrangement. For each sample, productive Simpson clonality was calculated by taking the square root of Simpson's diversity index across productive rearrangements. In TCRdb, the immuneACCESS table is reduced to in-frame sequences with V and J assigned. These tables do not hold every clone; where another copy was compared, an unresolved V gene accounts for under half, and the others remain unexplained. From that table come the V and J calls and clone size; the DNA was used to work out D and trimming. The sample profile shows roughly 110,000 clones; about 80% of them were found once. The ten most abundant clones make up about 14% of the sample.

The TCR was taken from a woman in her sixties or seventies with acute or convalescent COVID-19. Sequencing used peripheral blood.

The sequenced DNA is TGTGCCAGCAGTGATCGGGGAGAAATGTACGAGCAGTACTTC. This encodes CASSDRGEMYEQYF. The rearranged segments are TRBV2 and TRBJ2-7; D gene: possibly TRBD2, on 5 matching bases. From its cysteine to its phenylalanine, the CDR3 spans 14 amino acids. Only CDR3 DNA remains: 42 bases, in frame from the first base. V is shortened by 3 bases, J by 4 bases, and the region joining them spans 13 bases. CDR1 and CDR2, per the germline V gene, are SNHLY and FYNNEI.